Following are 25 T cell receptor beta chains from one sample sequenced in a study of CD8 T cells in ankylosing spondylitis. These TCRs' antigens remain unknown. Whole-study results and caveats: There was a TCR beta motif, made of 7 or 8 highly homologous variants, that appeared characteristic of ankylosing spondylitis blood.

TCRdb recomputed calls from the 5' RACE reads with MiXCR, one row per CDR3 protein. The sample holds some 450,000 distinct CDR3 sequences, about a sixth seen once. The specimen was blood, either unsorted or a sorted T cell fraction (not recorded which). These receptors originate from a male donor with ankylosing spondylitis.

The chain employs TRBV19 and TRBJ1-2, with 10 nucleotides matching TRBD1. V was pared by 7 bases and J by 5 bases, with 7 bases of the junction left unmatched. The CDR3 contains 14 residues. Germline values: CDR1 LNHDA, CDR2 SQIVND (reference sequence). The CDR3 region has the DNA TGTGCCAGTACCCTGGACAGGGGGTTATATGGCTACACCTTC. The encoded protein is CASTLDRGLYGYTF.

This clonotype was seen ten or more times. The rearrangement joins TRBV20-1 to TRBJ2-7, with 8 bases fitting TRBD2. The CDR3 extends over 14 amino acids. Germline V gene lookup returns CDR1 DFQATT and CDR2 SNEGSKA (reference sequence). Trimming cost V 5 bases and J 0 bases; bases outside gene matches: 6. The CDR3 DNA is TGCAGTGCTTCAAGCGGGAGTTTCTCCTACGAGCAGTACTTC. This codes for CSASSGSFSYEQYF.

The V gene is TRBV12-3 or TRBV12-4, the J gene TRBJ2-1; no firm D call. The CDR3 has 14 amino acids. V was shortened by 7 bases and J by 8 bases, with 18 bases between the two germline ends. The CDR3 bases are TGTGCCAGCACCCCGGTAGGGAAGCTAGATGAGCAGTTCTTC. It encodes CASTPVGKLDEQFF.

This clonotype was counted between two and nine times. The chain couples TRBV7-2 to TRBJ1-3; no clear D gene. V was trimmed by 5 bases and J by 8 bases, leaving 16 bases between them. Germline CDR1 reads SGHTA; CDR2 reads FQGNSA. This CDR3 is 14 amino acids long. In nucleotides, the CDR3 is TGTGCCAGCAGCCACCTCAGTCGTCCGGACACCATATATTTT. This translates into CASSHLSRPDTIYF.

Ten or more counts support this clonotype. V is TRBV18 and J is TRBJ1-1; the match to TRBD1 covers 8 bases. From germline, CDR1 is KGHSH and CDR2 LQKENI. The junction had 2 bases not matched to a gene; V was cut back by 4 bases and J by 1 base. The CDR3 runs to 14 residues. The CDR3 loop is CASSQDRANTEAFF. CDR3 bases: TGTGCCAGCTCACAGGACAGGGCGAACACTGAAGCTTTCTTT.

This clonotype has only a few counts. The chain employs TRBV3-1 and TRBJ2-3; 7 nucleotides line up with TRBD2. The germline gives CDR1 LGHDT, CDR2 YNNKEL (reference sequence). V dropped 6 bases and J dropped 0; count of bases not matched to a gene: 6. The CDR3 has 15 amino acids. This CDR3 reads CASSPTSPSTDTQYF. The CDR3 nucleotides are TGTGCCAGCAGTCCGACTAGCCCTAGCACAGATACGCAGTATTTT.

This clonotype came up many times. The rearrangement links TRBV12-3 or TRBV12-4 to TRBJ2-5; 11 bases are shared with TRBD2. Trimming removed 4 bases from V and 4 bases from J; junction bases left unmatched: 5. The CDR3 sequence is 15 residues long. The CDR3 spells CASSYSGGAAETQYF. The CDR3 DNA sequence: TGTGCCAGCAGTTATAGCGGGGGGGCCGCAGAGACCCAGTACTTC.

The rearrangement links TRBV27 to TRBJ2-7, with unresolved D. Between the trimmed V and J ends, which lost 2 bases and 5 bases, there was a span of 13 bases. Per the germline V gene, CDR1 is MNHEY and CDR2 is SMNVEV (reference sequence). The CDR3 has 14 amino acids. The CDR3 DNA reads TGTGCCAGCAGTTTAGAAGCATTGTACCACGAGCAGTACTTC. Its translation is CASSLEALYHEQYF.

This clonotype was detected a few times. The genes are TRBV6-2 or TRBV6-3 and TRBJ2-1; TRBD1 or TRBD2 may be the D gene (5 bases each). Germline CDR1 is MNHEY and CDR2 is SVGEGT. This CDR3 is built from 19 residues. V lost 2 bases to trimming and J lost 0 bases, with 20 bases between them. CDR3 sequence reads: CASSYARDHIRSSYNEQFF. The CDR3 region has the DNA TGTGCCAGCAGTTACGCCCGGGACCACATTAGAAGCTCCTACAATGAGCAGTTCTTC.

This clonotype was counted only a few times. The chain has TRBV20-1 and TRBJ2-1; 8 bases match TRBD2. Germline CDR1 reads DFQATT; CDR2 reads SNEGSKA (reference sequence). The trim removed 3 bases at V and 1 base at J, leaving 11 bases unmatched. This CDR3 contains 17 residues. CDR3 region: CSARESSGSRSYNEQFF. CDR3 in DNA: TGCAGTGCTAGGGAATCTAGCGGGTCCCGTTCCTACAATGAGCAGTTCTTC.

Ten or more counts support this clonotype. The chain employs TRBV29-1 and TRBJ1-2, with 8 bases fitting TRBD1. CDR1 and CDR2 from the germline V gene are SQVTM and ANQGSEA. CDR3 size: 14 residues. Trimming at V came to 5 bases and at J to 1 base, leaving 6 bases not matched to a gene. The CDR3 spells CSVHGTGLNYGYTF. For the CDR3, the DNA is TGCAGCGTTCACGGGACAGGACTTAACTATGGCTACACCTTC. Full variable domain (rest looked up from reference TRBV29-1 and TRBJ1-2): SAVISQKPSRDICQRGTSLTIQCQVDSQVTMMFWYRQQPGQSLTLIATANQGSEATYESGFVIDKFPISRPNLTFSTLTVSNMSPEDSSIYLCSVHGTGLNYGYTFGSGTRLTVV.

This clonotype was detected a few times. CDR3 DNA: TGCGCCAGCAGTGGGGTTAAGGGGACCGGGGAGCTGTTTTTT. It encodes CASSGVKGTGELFF. This rearrangement joins TRBV10-1 to TRBJ2-2; D might be TRBD1 (5 bases). CDR1 and CDR2 from the germline V gene are WNHNN and SYGVQD (reference sequence). V was trimmed by 4 bases and J by 5 bases, leaving 11 bases between them. The CDR3 has 14 residues.

This clonotype was counted only a few times. V and J are TRBV11-1 and TRBJ2-1; the D gene could be TRBD1 or TRBD2 (5 bases each). V was trimmed by 4 bases and J by 5 bases, leaving 15 bases between them. Germline V lookup: CDR1 SGHAT, CDR2 FQDESV (reference sequence). CDR3 length: 15 amino acids. The CDR3: CASSSERGRHNEQFF. CDR3 nucleotide sequence: TGTGCCAGCAGCTCCGAGAGGGGAAGACACAATGAGCAGTTCTTC.

In this sample, this clonotype turned up a few times. The V gene is TRBV4-1, the J gene TRBJ2-5, with D uncertain. Germline-derived CDR1 and CDR2 are MGHRA and YSYEKL. This CDR3 contains 13 residues. Trimming removed 1 base from V and 5 bases from J, with 8 bases in between. CDR3 DNA: TGCGCCAGCAGCCAAGGACCCCTGGAGACCCAGTACTTC. Protein product: CASSQGPLETQYF.

This clonotype was seen a handful of times. The chain has TRBV24-1 and TRBJ2-7; 9 bases are shared with TRBD2. Germline V gives CDR1 KGHDR, CDR2 SFDVKD. With V trimmed by 0 bases and J by 2 bases, 13 bases remained unmatched. The CDR3 runs to 19 residues. The chain's CDR3 is CATSDLRDKKREDAYEQYF. CDR3 sequence (DNA): TGTGCCACCAGTGATTTGCGGGACAAAAAGCGGGAGGACGCCTACGAGCAGTACTTC.

This clonotype was recorded once. The chain links TRBV2 to TRBJ2-1, with D perhaps TRBD1 (5 bases). Trimming pared 2 bases from V and 4 bases from J, leaving 9 bases between. Germline V gene sequence: CDR1 SNHLY, CDR2 FYNNEI. CDR3 length: 14 amino acids. As DNA, the CDR3 is TGTGCCAGCAGTGAACGACAGAAGTACAATGAGCAGTTCTTC. It codes for CASSERQKYNEQFF.

This clonotype was counted at least ten times. The chain recombines TRBV20-1 with TRBJ2-1; D is possibly TRBD1 (6 bases). CDR1 and CDR2 (germline): DFQATT, SNEGSKA (reference sequence). The CDR3 loop spans 14 amino acids. V lost 3 bases, J lost 2 bases, and 11 bases lay in between. Here the CDR3 reads CSASKGQPYNEQFF. CDR3 DNA sequence: TGCAGTGCTAGTAAAGGACAGCCCTACAATGAGCAGTTCTTC.

Only one count was recorded for this clonotype. The chain is built from TRBV7-2 and TRBJ1-1; D unclear. The CDR3 sequence is 11 residues long. The V and J ends lost 2 bases and 13 bases respectively, with 11 bases between them. The germline V gene has CDR1 SGHTA and CDR2 FQGNSA. CDR3 coding DNA: TGTGCCAGCAGCTTATATCCCCTGCTTTTCTTT. Translation: CASSLYPLLFF.

The chain combines TRBV12-3 or TRBV12-4 with TRBJ2-2; D tentatively reads TRBD1 or TRBD2 (6 bases each). With 7 bases removed from V and 3 bases from J, the gap between germline ends came to 24 bases. The CDR3 has 18 residues. The CDR3 nucleotides are TGTGCCAGCAAATCACGGAGGGTCTTCTGGGGGCACACCGGGGAGCTGTTTTTT. This translates into CASKSRRVFWGHTGELFF.

This chain uses TRBV29-1 with TRBJ2-4; TRBD2 is a possible D gene (7 bases). The CDR3 runs 15 residues. Germline V gene sequence: CDR1 SQVTM, CDR2 ANQGSEA. The V gene lost 4 bases and the J gene lost 8 bases, with 21 bases spanning the gap. CDR3 protein: CSVVPGGTSGDIQYF. Here the CDR3 DNA reads TGCAGCGTTGTCCCCGGGGGGACATCGGGAGACATTCAGTACTTC.

This clonotype is a singleton in its sample. V is TRBV20-1 and J is TRBJ1-2; perhaps TRBD1 as D (5 bases). Germline V gene sequence: CDR1 DFQATT, CDR2 SNEGSKA (reference sequence). The CDR3 consists of 12 residues. Trimming left V 5 bases short and J 7 bases short, with 14 bases between. The CDR3 loop reads CSASRQSFGYTF. The CDR3 DNA sequence: TGCAGTGCTTCCCGACAGTCGTTTGGCTACACCTTC.

V and J are TRBV7-2 and TRBJ1-1; no clear D. The germline V and J ends were trimmed by 2 bases and 4 bases, with 11 bases remaining between them. The germline CDR1 and CDR2 sequences are SGHTA and FQGNSA. The CDR3 contains 14 residues. The CDR3 DNA reads TGTGCCAGCAGCTTAAAATGGGTAGGCACTGAAGCTTTCTTT. Amino acids: CASSLKWVGTEAFF. Looking up the rest from reference TRBV7-2 and TRBJ1-1 gives the full variable domain: GAGVSQSPSNKVTEKGKDVELRCDPISGHTALYWYRQSLGQGLEFLIYFQGNSAPDKSGLPSDRFSAERTGGSVSTLTIQRTQQEDSAVYLCASSLKWVGTEAFFGQGTRLTVV.

This clonotype showed up just a few times. DNA of the CDR3: TGCGCCAGCAGCTTGGCAGGGTCTGGTAATTCACCCCTCCACTTT. It codes for CASSLAGSGNSPLHF. The gene calls are TRBV5-1 and TRBJ1-6; weak D call: TRBD1 (5 bases). Per germline, CDR1 SGHRS and CDR2 YFSETQ. The V end lost 0 bases, the J end lost 6 bases, and 10 bases lay between the germline ends. CDR3 size: 15 residues. Full variable domain (rest looked up from reference TRBV5-1 and TRBJ1-6): KAGVTQTPRYLIKTRGQQVTLSCSPISGHRSVSWYQQTPGQGLQFLFEYFSETQRNKGNFPGRFSGRQFSNSRSEMNVSTLELGDSALYLCASSLAGSGNSPLHFGNGTRLTVT.

The V and J genes are TRBV20-1 and TRBJ2-5; 9 positions agree with TRBD2. After removal of 5 bases from V and 4 bases from J, the junction contained 17 bases not matched to a gene. Per the germline V gene, CDR1 is DFQATT and CDR2 is SNEGSKA (reference sequence). The CDR3 is 17 amino acids. The CDR3 is CSAHPHGSSGTGETQYF. For the CDR3, the DNA is TGCAGTGCTCACCCGCATGGGTCTAGCGGGACTGGAGAGACCCAGTACTTC.

This clonotype has only a few counts. The gene calls are TRBV4-2 and TRBJ2-3; possible D gene TRBD1, 5 bases. V was pared by 0 bases and J by 2 bases, with 12 bases between. The CDR3 extends over 16 amino acids. Per germline, CDR1 LGHNA and CDR2 YNFKEQ. This chain's CDR3 is CASSQDGHLNTDTQYF. CDR3 in DNA: TGTGCCAGCAGCCAAGACGGACACTTAAACACAGATACGCAGTATTTT.